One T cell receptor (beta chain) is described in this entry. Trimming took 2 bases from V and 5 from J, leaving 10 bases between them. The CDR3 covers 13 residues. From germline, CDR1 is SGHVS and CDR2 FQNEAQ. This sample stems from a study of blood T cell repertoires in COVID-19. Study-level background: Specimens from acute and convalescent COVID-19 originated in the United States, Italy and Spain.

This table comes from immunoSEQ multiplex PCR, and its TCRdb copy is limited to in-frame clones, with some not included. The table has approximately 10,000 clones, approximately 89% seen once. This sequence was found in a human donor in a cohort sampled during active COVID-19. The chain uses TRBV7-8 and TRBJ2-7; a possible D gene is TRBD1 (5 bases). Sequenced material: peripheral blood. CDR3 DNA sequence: TGTGCCAGCAGCTTATCCAGGGCGAACGAGCAGTACTTC. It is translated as CASSLSRANEQYF.